These 32 T cell receptor beta chains were all obtained from the same sample, sequenced in a study of T cell responses to AZD1222 COVID-19 vaccine. The protocol was immunoSEQ multiplex PCR, while the TCRdb copy is restricted to in-frame clones and leaves out a portion. The sample lists more than 60,000 clones, about 83% occurring once. The sequencing here drew on peripheral blood, taken 28 days after the second AZD1222 dose. These receptors originate from an adult who received the AZD1222 COVID-19 vaccine.

This rearrangement joins TRBV18 to TRBJ1-4; D remains unclear. V lost 4 bases to trimming and J lost 7 bases, with 13 bases between them. The germline V gene has CDR1 KGHSH and CDR2 LQKENI. The CDR3 has 14 amino acids. Here the CDR3 reads CASSQGIQSEKLFF. CDR3 bases: TGTGCCAGCTCACAGGGTATCCAGAGTGAAAAACTGTTTTTT.

Here the CDR3 DNA reads TGTGCCAGCAGCCAAGATCGGCAGGGGGCTCTTTACGAGCAGTACTTC. It yields the protein CASSQDRQGALYEQYF. The chain recombines TRBV3-1 (or the pseudogene TRBV3-2) with TRBJ2-7, with 8 bases that match TRBD1. Germline values: CDR1 LGHDT, CDR2 YNNKEL (reference sequence). The CDR3 is 16 residues long. The ends lost 0 bases at V and 4 bases at J; junction bases unmatched: 8.

The chain employs TRBV5-6 and TRBJ2-7, with 9 bases lining up with TRBD2. The CDR3 length is 15 residues. CDR1 SGHDT and CDR2 YYEEEE come from the germline V gene. V lost 2 bases and J lost 6; bases outside the gene matches: 9. CDR3 DNA sequence: TGTGCCAGCAGCTTACTAGCGGGCGGTAGCATCGAGCAGTACTTC. Its translation is CASSLLAGGSIEQYF.

This clone was seen a single time. The chain employs TRBV7-3 and TRBJ2-2; the match to TRBD2 covers 10 bases. V dropped 3 bases and J dropped 7; count of bases not matched to a gene: 5. The germline V gene encodes CDR1 SGHTA and CDR2 FQGTGA. The CDR3 loop spans 15 amino acids. Written as DNA, the CDR3 is TGTGCCAGCAGCTTGCTAGCGGGAGCTATCGGGGAGCTGTTTTTT. It encodes CASSLLAGAIGELFF. Complete variable domain (other parts from reference TRBV7-3 and TRBJ2-2): GAGVSQTPSNKVTEKGKYVELRCDPISGHTALYWYRQSLGQGPEFLIYFQGTGAADDSGLPNDRFFAVRPEGSVSTLKIQRTERGDSAVYLCASSLLAGAIGELFFGEGSRLTVL.

The chain joins TRBV5-8 to TRBJ1-4, with 11 bases fitting TRBD1. J was trimmed by 7 bases and V by 2 bases; bases with no gene match: 4. CDR3 length: 15 residues. The V gene's germline CDR1 is SGHTS and CDR2 YDEGEE. The chain's CDR3 is CASSLRTGGVEKLFF. The CDR3 nucleotides read TGTGCCAGCAGCTTACGGACAGGGGGCGTTGAAAAACTGTTTTTT.

The chain employs TRBV11-2 and TRBJ2-7, with 8 bases fitting TRBD1. Germline V gene lookup returns CDR1 SGHAT and CDR2 FQNNGV. The CDR3 loop spans 14 amino acids. Trimming took 7 bases from V and 4 from J; bases not matched to a gene: 9. For the CDR3, the DNA is TGTGCCAGCAACCCGCCGGGACAGGAATACGAGCAGTACTTC. Translated: CASNPPGQEYEQYF.

This chain connects TRBV18 to TRBJ2-7, with TRBD2 as a possible D gene (6 bases). Trimming stripped 1 base from V and 4 bases from J, with 11 bases between. The CDR3 runs to 14 residues. CDR1 and CDR2 from the germline V gene are KGHSH and LQKENI. This CDR3 reads CASSPLQEGYEQYF. The CDR3 DNA reads as TGTGCCAGCTCACCACTACAGGAGGGATACGAGCAGTACTTC. Looking up the rest from reference TRBV18 and TRBJ2-7 gives the full variable domain: NAGVMQNPRHLVRRRGQEARLRCSPMKGHSHVYWYRQLPEEGLKFMVYLQKENIIDESGMPKERFSAEFPKEGPSILRIQQVVRGDSAAYFCASSPLQEGYEQYFGPGTRLTVT.

This clone was recorded a few times. This chain uses TRBV30 with TRBJ1-2; D remains ambiguous. The CDR3 totals 13 residues. Trimming took off 2 bases at V and 0 bases at J, with 7 bases between the two ends. Germline lookup yields CDR1 GTSNPN and CDR2 SVGIG (reference sequence). CDR3 loop: CAWSPGANYGYTF. The CDR3 nucleotides are TGTGCCTGGAGTCCAGGAGCTAACTATGGCTACACCTTC.

This clone is labeled as medium-sized. The V and J genes are TRBV11-2 and TRBJ1-1; maybe TRBD1 (5 bases). The germline gives CDR1 SGHAT, CDR2 FQNNGV. The germline V and J ends were trimmed by 3 bases and 1 base, with 12 bases remaining between them. There are 15 residues in the CDR3. The CDR3 region is CASSLQGMKNTEAFF. CDR3 coding DNA: TGTGCCAGCAGCTTGCAGGGAATGAAGAACACTGAAGCTTTCTTT.

J is TRBJ2-3 and V is TRBV6-4, with D unclear. This CDR3 is built from 13 residues. Germline CDR1 is MRHNA and CDR2 is SNTAGT. V was shortened by 2 bases and J by 6 bases, with 9 bases between the two germline ends. CDR3 coding DNA: TGTGCCAGCAGTGACCCGCCCGAGGATACGCAGTATTTT. Encoded protein: CASSDPPEDTQYF.

The chain couples TRBV27 to TRBJ1-3, with D unresolved. V was cut by 5 bases and J by 0 bases, with 11 bases left in between. This CDR3 is 15 amino acids long. The germline gives CDR1 MNHEY, CDR2 SMNVEV (reference sequence). CDR3 bases: TGTGCCAGCAGTCTTACACCCGACTCTGGAAACACCATATATTTT. As protein: CASSLTPDSGNTIYF.

The chain uses TRBV6-5 and TRBJ1-2; 9 bases agree with TRBD1. CDR1 MNHEY and CDR2 SVGAGI come from the germline V gene. There are 14 residues in the CDR3. The J segment lost 7 bases and the V segment lost 10 bases, leaving 13 bases of the junction unmatched. The CDR3 DNA reads as TGTGCCACTCTAGGCCTTACAGGGGGCGGTGGCTACACCTTC. Its translation: CATLGLTGGGGYTF.

The chain joins TRBV7-9 to TRBJ1-1; 9 bases line up with TRBD1. Germline assignment: CDR1 SEHNR and CDR2 FQNEAQ (reference sequence). This CDR3 has 15 residues. The V gene end was trimmed by 2 bases and the J gene end by 1 base; junction bases not matched to a gene: 2. The CDR3 DNA sequence: TGTGCCAGCAGCTTACGACAGGGGGGGAACACTGAAGCTTTCTTT. Protein: CASSLRQGGNTEAFF. Using reference TRBV7-9 and TRBJ1-1 for the parts outside the CDR3, the full variable domain is DTGVSQNPRHKITKRGQNVTFRCDPISEHNRLYWYRQTLGQGPEFLTYFQNEAQLEKSRLLSDRFSAERPKGSFSTLEIQRTEQGDSAMYLCASSLRQGGNTEAFFGQGTRLTVV.

The rearrangement links TRBV9 to TRBJ2-1, with 13 bases fitting TRBD2. J gave up 10 bases and V 3 bases, and 7 bases lay outside the gene matches. Germline CDR1 SGDLS, CDR2 YYNGEE. This CDR3 is 15 amino acids long. The DNA of the CDR3 is TGTGCCAGCAGCGACAGACCGGGACTAGCGGGGGAGCAGTTCTTC. It translates to CASSDRPGLAGEQFF.

This sequence joins TRBV11-1 and TRBJ1-2; no definite D call. CDR1 is SGHAT and CDR2 is FQDESV in the germline V gene (reference sequence). The CDR3 contains 15 residues. Trimming left V 2 bases short and J 0 bases short, with 10 bases between. CDR3 in amino acids: CASSLKQTTNYGYTF. The CDR3 DNA reads TGTGCCAGCAGCTTAAAACAGACTACTAACTATGGCTACACCTTC.

The chain employs TRBV6-5 and TRBJ1-1, with D unclear. The V gene lost 0 bases and the J gene lost 1 base, with 6 bases spanning the gap. The CDR3 spans 14 residues. In germline, CDR1 is MNHEY, CDR2 SVGAGI. The CDR3 sequence is CASSYSPRNTEAFF. Here the CDR3 DNA reads TGTGCCAGCAGTTACTCACCCAGGAACACTGAAGCTTTCTTT.

The chain carries TRBV11-3 and TRBJ1-1, with D perhaps TRBD1 (6 bases). Looked up from germline, CDR1 is SGHNT and CDR2 is YENEEA. V shed 5 bases and J shed 3 bases, with 7 bases lying between them. The length of the CDR3 is 12 residues. DNA of the CDR3: TGTGCCAGCAGCGAGGGGGACACTGAAGCTTTCTTT. Translating gives CASSEGDTEAFF.

CDR3 in DNA: TGTGCCAGCAGTTTCGGGGCGGGGGATCAGCCCCAGCATTTT. It specifies CASSFGAGDQPQHF. The chain joins TRBV5-5 to TRBJ1-5; tentative D call: TRBD1 (5 bases). This CDR3 has 14 residues. The germline V gene has CDR1 SGHKS and CDR2 YYEKEE (reference sequence). V was cut by 5 bases and J by 5 bases, with 14 bases left in between.

The V and J genes are TRBV23-1 and TRBJ2-5, with D unresolved. TRBV23-1 is an ORF; its function is uncertain. There are 13 residues in the CDR3. V was shortened by 3 bases and J by 0 bases, with 5 bases between the two germline ends. Here the CDR3 reads CASSHPHQETQYF. CDR3 in DNA: TGCGCCAGCAGTCATCCCCACCAAGAGACCCAGTACTTC.

The V and J genes are TRBV29-1 and TRBJ2-2, with D hard to call. Per the germline V gene, CDR1 is SQVTM and CDR2 is ANQGSEA. This CDR3 is 14 amino acids long. V lost 3 bases, J lost 4 bases, and 12 bases lay in between. The CDR3 loop reads CSVEPQYRTGELFF. The DNA of the CDR3 is TGCAGCGTTGAGCCCCAATACCGCACCGGGGAGCTGTTTTTT.

This chain links TRBV7-2 with TRBJ2-1; perhaps TRBD2 as D (5 bases). V lost 0 bases, J lost 5 bases, and 14 bases lay in between. CDR3 length: 16 residues. Germline CDR1 reads SGHTA; CDR2 reads FQGNSA. In DNA form, the CDR3 reads TGTGCCAGCAGCTTAGCGCGGTCGGGATGGGACAATGAGCAGTTCTTC. Amino acids: CASSLARSGWDNEQFF.

J is TRBJ2-7 and V is TRBV27, with D possibly matching TRBD1 (5 bases). The CDR3 runs 14 residues. Germline CDR1 and CDR2: MNHEY and SMNVEV (reference sequence). The V gene lost 6 bases and the J gene lost 1 base, with 13 bases spanning the gap. Here the CDR3 reads CASSHETGSYEQYF. CDR3 sequence (DNA): TGTGCCAGCAGCCATGAAACAGGTTCCTACGAGCAGTACTTC.

The chain couples TRBV7-9 to TRBJ1-4; the match to TRBD1 covers 9 bases. The CDR3 spans 17 residues. Per the germline V gene, CDR1 is SEHNR and CDR2 is FQNEAQ (reference sequence). J was trimmed by 5 bases and V by 3 bases; bases with no gene match: 10. This CDR3 is CASSFLTTGTGNEKLFF. For the CDR3, the DNA is TGTGCCAGCAGCTTCCTTACAACCGGGACAGGGAATGAAAAACTGTTTTTT.

The chain is built from TRBV6-1 and TRBJ2-3; 9 nucleotides line up with TRBD2. The CDR3 is 17 residues long. Looked up from germline, CDR1 is MNHNS and CDR2 is SASEGT. Trimming removed 1 base from V and 4 bases from J; junction bases left unmatched: 9. The CDR3 spells CASSEGGGRAVADTQYF. CDR3 DNA: TGTGCCAGCAGTGAAGGAGGCGGGAGGGCCGTCGCAGATACGCAGTATTTT.

The chain joins TRBV7-2 to TRBJ2-5; TRBD2 aligns across 7 bases. The CDR3 extends over 15 amino acids. Germline V gene data show CDR1 as SGHTA and CDR2 as FQGNSA. The trim removed 1 base at V and 5 bases at J, leaving 7 bases unmatched. The DNA for the CDR3 is TGTGCCAGCAGCTTAGATCCGGGAGGTTGGGAGACCCAGTACTTC. It codes for CASSLDPGGWETQYF. Drawing the rest from reference TRBV7-2 and TRBJ2-5, the complete variable domain is GAGVSQSPSNKVTEKGKDVELRCDPISGHTALYWYRQSLGQGLEFLIYFQGNSAPDKSGLPSDRFSAERTGGSVSTLTIQRTQQEDSAVYLCASSLDPGGWETQYFGPGTRLLVL.

This chain uses TRBV4-2 with TRBJ1-5, with D possibly matching TRBD1 (6 bases). Trimming removed 2 bases from V and 2 bases from J, with 10 bases in between. Germline assignment: CDR1 LGHNA and CDR2 YNFKEQ. The length of the CDR3 is 15 residues. CDR3 coding DNA: TGTGCCAGCAGCCAACGGGGGCGGGGCAATCAGCCCCAGCATTTT. This sequence encodes CASSQRGRGNQPQHF.

This chain joins TRBV7-9 and TRBJ1-2; D not resolved. The V gene's germline CDR1 is SEHNR and CDR2 FQNEAQ (reference sequence). V dropped 1 base and J dropped 8 bases, with 5 bases sitting between them. The CDR3 runs to 11 residues. The CDR3 here is CASSLDRGYTF. DNA for the CDR3: TGTGCCAGCAGCTTAGATCGAGGCTACACCTTC.

The chain uses TRBV29-1 and TRBJ2-1; 11 bases map to TRBD2. V lost 6 bases, J lost 8 bases, and 9 bases stayed unmatched. Germline assignment: CDR1 SQVTM and CDR2 ANQGSEA. The CDR3 sequence is 14 residues long. CDR3 DNA: TGCAGCGTGCTACTAGCGGGAGTGGTCGATGAGCAGTTCTTC. Translated: CSVLLAGVVDEQFF.

The gene calls are TRBV6-5 and TRBJ1-1, with D hard to call. This CDR3 contains 14 residues. V lost 5 bases and J 3 bases, leaving 13 bases between the germline ends. Germline CDR1 is MNHEY and CDR2 is SVGAGI. CDR3 sequence reads: CASSRRHGDTEAFF. CDR3 bases: TGTGCCAGCAGTCGGAGGCACGGGGACACTGAAGCTTTCTTT.

This clone occurred once. This rearrangement joins TRBV18 to TRBJ2-7; 10 bases fit TRBD2. Germline CDR1 is KGHSH and CDR2 is LQKENI. The ends lost 1 base at V and 6 bases at J; junction bases unmatched: 6. This CDR3 has 15 residues. CDR3 sequence (DNA): TGTGCCAGCTCACCACTAGCGGGAGGCGACGCCGAGCAGTACTTC. Translated, it gives CASSPLAGGDAEQYF.

The chain has TRBV4-1 and TRBJ1-2; D is perhaps TRBD1 (5 bases). The CDR3 has 12 amino acids. Trimming pared 9 bases from V and 2 bases from J, leaving 10 bases between. Germline lookup yields CDR1 MGHRA and CDR2 YSYEKL. The CDR3 is CASQTENYGYTF. The CDR3 bases are TGCGCCAGTCAGACAGAAAACTATGGCTACACCTTC.

This clone has just a few counts. The V gene is TRBV4-1, the J gene TRBJ2-7, with D possibly TRBD1 on 5 matching bases. V gave up 3 bases and J gave up 1 base, with 19 bases separating them. Germline assignment: CDR1 MGHRA and CDR2 YSYEKL. This CDR3 contains 17 residues. CDR3 nucleotides: TGCGCCAGCAGCCACCCCTCACCAGGGTCGAGATCCTACGAGCAGTACTTC. This sequence encodes CASSHPSPGSRSYEQYF.